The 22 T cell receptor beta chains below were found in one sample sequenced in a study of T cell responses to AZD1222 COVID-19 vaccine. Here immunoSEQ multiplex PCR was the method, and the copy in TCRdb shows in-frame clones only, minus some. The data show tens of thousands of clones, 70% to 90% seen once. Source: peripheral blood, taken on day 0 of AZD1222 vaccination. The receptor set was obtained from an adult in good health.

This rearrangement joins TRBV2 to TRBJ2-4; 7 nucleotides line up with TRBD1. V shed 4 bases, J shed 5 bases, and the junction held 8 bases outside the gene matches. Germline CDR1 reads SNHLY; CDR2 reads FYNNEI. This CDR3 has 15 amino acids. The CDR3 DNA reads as TGTGCCAGCAGTGGGGGGTCAGGGGGTCAAAACATTCAGTACTTC. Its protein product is CASSGGSGGQNIQYF.

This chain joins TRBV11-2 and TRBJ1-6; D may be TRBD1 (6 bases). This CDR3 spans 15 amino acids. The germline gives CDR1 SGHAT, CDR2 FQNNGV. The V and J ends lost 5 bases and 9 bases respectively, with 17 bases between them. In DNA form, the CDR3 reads TGTGCCAGCAGCCAAGGTGGGGGGCTGGGTTCACCCCTCCACTTT. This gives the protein CASSQGGGLGSPLHF.

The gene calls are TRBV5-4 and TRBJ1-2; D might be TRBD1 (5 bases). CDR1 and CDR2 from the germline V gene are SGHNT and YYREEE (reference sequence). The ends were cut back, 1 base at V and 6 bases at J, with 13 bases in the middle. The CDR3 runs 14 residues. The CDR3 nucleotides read TGTGCCAGCAGCTTGAATAGTCAGGGCCATGGCTACACCTTC. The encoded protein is CASSLNSQGHGYTF.

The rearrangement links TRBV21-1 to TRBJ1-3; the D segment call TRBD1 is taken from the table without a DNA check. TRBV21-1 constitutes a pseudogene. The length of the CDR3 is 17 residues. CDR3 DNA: TGTGCCAGCAGCAAAGAGAGCAGGGGAATTGCTGGAAACACCATATATTTT. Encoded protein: CASSKESRGIAGNTIYF.

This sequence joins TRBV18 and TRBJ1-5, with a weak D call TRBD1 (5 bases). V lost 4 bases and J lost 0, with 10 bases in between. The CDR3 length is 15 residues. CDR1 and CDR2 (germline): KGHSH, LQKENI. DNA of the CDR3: TGTGCCAGCTCACGGAGCAGGGATAGCAATCAGCCCCAGCATTTT. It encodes CASSRSRDSNQPQHF.

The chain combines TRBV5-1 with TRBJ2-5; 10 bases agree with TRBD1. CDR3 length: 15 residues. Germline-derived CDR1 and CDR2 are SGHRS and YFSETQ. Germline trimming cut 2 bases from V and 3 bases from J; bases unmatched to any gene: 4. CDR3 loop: CASSFRGQGKETQYF. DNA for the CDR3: TGCGCCAGCAGCTTTAGGGGACAGGGGAAAGAGACCCAGTACTTC.

The CDR3 reads CATSKNPPGPVGNTIYF. CDR3 DNA sequence: TGTGCCACTTCAAAAAACCCACCGGGACCGGTGGGAAACACCATATATTTT. V gene TRBV10-3 combines with J gene TRBJ1-3, with TRBD1 as a possible D gene (5 bases). Trimming removed 10 bases from V and 4 bases from J, with 26 bases in between. The germline V gene has CDR1 ENHRY and CDR2 SYGVKD. This CDR3 region has 17 residues.

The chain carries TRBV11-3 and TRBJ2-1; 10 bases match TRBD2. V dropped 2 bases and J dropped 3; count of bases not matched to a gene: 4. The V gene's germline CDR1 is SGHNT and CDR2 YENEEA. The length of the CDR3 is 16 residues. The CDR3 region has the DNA TGTGCCAGCAGCTTATCTAGCGGGAGTCTCTACAATGAGCAGTTCTTC. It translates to CASSLSSGSLYNEQFF.

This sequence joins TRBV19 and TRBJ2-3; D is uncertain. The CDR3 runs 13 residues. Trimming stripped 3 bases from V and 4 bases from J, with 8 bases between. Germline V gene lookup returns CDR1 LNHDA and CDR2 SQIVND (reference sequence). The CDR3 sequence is CASSMAVADTQYF. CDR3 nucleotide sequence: TGTGCCAGTAGTATGGCTGTGGCAGATACGCAGTATTTT.

The CDR3 sequence is CASNGGGGRSQPQHF. CDR3 DNA: TGTGCCAGCAACGGGGGTGGGGGGCGCAGTCAGCCCCAGCATTTT. J is TRBJ1-5 and V is TRBV5-8; possibly TRBD1 for D (6 bases). The CDR3 is 15 amino acids. CDR1 and CDR2 from the germline V gene are SGHTS and YDEGEE. Between the trimmed V and J ends, which lost 6 bases and 6 bases, there was a span of 19 bases. The full variable domain, in which reference TRBV5-8 and TRBJ1-5 provide the parts outside the CDR3, is EAGVTQSPTHLIKTRGQQATLRCSPISGHTSVYWYQQALGLGLQFLLWYDEGEERNRGNFPPRFSGRQFPNYSSELNVNALELEDSALYLCASNGGGGRSQPQHFGDGTRLSIL.

The chain's CDR3 is CSAPGQLNTEAFF. CDR3 nucleotides: TGCAGCGCGCCGGGGCAATTGAACACTGAAGCTTTCTTT. The chain is built from TRBV29-1 and TRBJ1-1, with a weak D call TRBD1 (5 bases). Germline V gene lookup returns CDR1 SQVTM and CDR2 ANQGSEA. V was pared by 7 bases and J by 0 bases, with 12 bases between. This CDR3 is 13 amino acids long.

The CDR3 nucleotides read TGTGCCAGCAGGCCGACTAGCGGGTCCTACAATGAGCAGTTCTTC. Translating gives CASRPTSGSYNEQFF. The chain uses TRBV7-9 and TRBJ2-1, with 10 bases lining up with TRBD2. In germline, CDR1 is SEHNR, CDR2 FQNEAQ (reference sequence). CDR3 length: 15 amino acids. With V trimmed by 6 bases and J by 1 base, 3 bases remained unmatched.

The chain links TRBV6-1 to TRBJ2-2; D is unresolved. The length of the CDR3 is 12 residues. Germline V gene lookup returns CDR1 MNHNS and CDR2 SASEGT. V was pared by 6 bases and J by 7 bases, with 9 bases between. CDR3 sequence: CASSLVVGELFF. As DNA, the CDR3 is TGTGCCAGCAGCTTAGTGGTCGGGGAGCTGTTTTTT.

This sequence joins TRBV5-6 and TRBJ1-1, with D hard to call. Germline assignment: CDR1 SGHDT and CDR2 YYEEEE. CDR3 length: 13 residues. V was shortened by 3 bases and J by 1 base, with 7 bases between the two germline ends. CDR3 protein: CASSWRTNTEAFF. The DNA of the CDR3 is TGTGCCAGCAGCTGGCGGACGAACACTGAAGCTTTCTTT.

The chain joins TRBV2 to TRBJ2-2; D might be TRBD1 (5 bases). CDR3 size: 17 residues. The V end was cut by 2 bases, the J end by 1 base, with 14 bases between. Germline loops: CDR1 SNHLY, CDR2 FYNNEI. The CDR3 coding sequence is TGTGCCAGCAGTGAACTGGCGTCAACAGGGAACACCGGGGAGCTGTTTTTT. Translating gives CASSELASTGNTGELFF.

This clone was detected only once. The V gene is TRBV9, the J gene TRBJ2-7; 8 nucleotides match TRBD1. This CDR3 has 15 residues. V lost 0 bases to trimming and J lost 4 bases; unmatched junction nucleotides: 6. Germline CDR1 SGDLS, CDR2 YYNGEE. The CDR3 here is CASSVDGQGQYEQYF. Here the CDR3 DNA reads TGTGCCAGCAGCGTAGATGGACAGGGACAGTACGAGCAGTACTTC.

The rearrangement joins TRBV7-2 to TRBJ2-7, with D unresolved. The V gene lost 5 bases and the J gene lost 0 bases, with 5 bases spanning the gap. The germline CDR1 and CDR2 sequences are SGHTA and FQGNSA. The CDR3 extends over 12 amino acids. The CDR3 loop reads CASSPSSYEQYF. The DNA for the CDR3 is TGTGCCAGCAGCCCTAGCTCCTACGAGCAGTACTTC.

The chain's CDR3 is CAWMQGPNTGELFF. CDR3 DNA sequence: TGTGCCTGGATGCAGGGACCGAACACCGGGGAGCTGTTTTTT. This sequence joins TRBV30 and TRBJ2-2; D possibly matches TRBD1 or TRBD2 (5 bases each). Germline values: CDR1 GTSNPN, CDR2 SVGIG (reference sequence). Deletions cut 4 bases from V and 0 bases from J, with 9 bases between. There are 14 residues in the CDR3.

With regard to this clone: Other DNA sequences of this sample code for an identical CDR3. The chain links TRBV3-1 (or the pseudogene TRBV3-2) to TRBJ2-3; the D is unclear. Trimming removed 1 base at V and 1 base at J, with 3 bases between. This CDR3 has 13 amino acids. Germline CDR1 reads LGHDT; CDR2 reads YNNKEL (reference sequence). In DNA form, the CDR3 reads TGTGCCAGCAGCCAAGGGGGCACAGATACGCAGTATTTT. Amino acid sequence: CASSQGGTDTQYF.

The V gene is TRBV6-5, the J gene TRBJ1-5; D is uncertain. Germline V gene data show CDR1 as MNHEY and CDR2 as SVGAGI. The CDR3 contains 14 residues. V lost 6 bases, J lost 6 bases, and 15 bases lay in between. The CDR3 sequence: CASSLVTSGQPQHF. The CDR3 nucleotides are TGTGCCAGCAGCCTCGTCACGAGCGGTCAGCCCCAGCATTTT.

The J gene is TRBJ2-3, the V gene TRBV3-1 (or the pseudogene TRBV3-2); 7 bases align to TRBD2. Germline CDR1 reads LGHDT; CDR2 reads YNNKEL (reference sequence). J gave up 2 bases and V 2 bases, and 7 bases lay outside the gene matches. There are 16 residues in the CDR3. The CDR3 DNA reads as TGTGCCAGCAGCCAACCAGCTAGCGGTTACACAGATACGCAGTATTTT. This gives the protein CASSQPASGYTDTQYF.

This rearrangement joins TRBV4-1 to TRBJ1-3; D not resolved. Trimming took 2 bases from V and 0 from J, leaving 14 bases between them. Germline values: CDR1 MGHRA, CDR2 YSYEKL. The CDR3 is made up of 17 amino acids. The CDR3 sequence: CASSQLSIPSSGNTIYF. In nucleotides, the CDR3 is TGCGCCAGCAGCCAACTGTCCATTCCCAGCTCTGGAAACACCATATATTTT.